The subject of this entry is one T cell receptor beta chain. Clones were sequenced by immunoSEQ multiplex PCR, and TCRdb holds only the in-frame ones, with some missing. Of around 15,000 clones in the sample, around 80% were seen once. The record originates from a study of OX40 agonist ivuxolimab in advanced cancers. The CDR3 is 14 amino acids. CDR1 MDHEN and CDR2 SYDVKM come from the germline V gene. The germline V and J ends were trimmed by 6 bases and 0 bases, with 8 bases remaining between them. The V call is TRBV28, the J call TRBJ2-2, with a possible D match to TRBD2 (6 bases). This sample comprised CD4+ or CD8+ T cells sorted from blood, obtained in a trial of the OX40 agonist ivuxolimab. The receptor was isolated from an adult with an advanced solid tumor such as melanoma, head and neck, liver or kidney cancer. The CDR3 sequence is CASRGLTNTGELFF. In DNA, the CDR3 is TGTGCCAGCAGGGGACTTACGAACACCGGGGAGCTGTTTTTT.